One sample yielded the 24 T cell receptor beta chains listed below, sequenced in a study of regulatory and conventional T cells in RAG deficiency. Produced via immunoSEQ multiplex PCR; TCRdb's table is partial and in-frame only. This table holds roughly 28,000 clones, around nine tenths found once. Regulatory T cells were sorted from blood as CD4+ CD25-high CD127-low cells. The sample was also linked to a second study, of regulatory T cells. That source adds: Amplification used 52 TRBV primers and 13 TRBJ primers.

The sample was Tregs sorted from blood. The receptors were sampled from a human donor in good health.

The CDR3 nucleotides are TGTGCCAGCAGTACAACAGGGCGGATCGGCTACACCTTC. It yields the protein CASSTTGRIGYTF. The V call is TRBV2, the J call TRBJ1-2, with a weak D call TRBD1 (6 bases). The germline V gene has CDR1 SNHLY and CDR2 FYNNEI. Trimming left V 5 bases short and J 8 bases short, with 15 bases between. The CDR3 consists of 13 residues.

The rearrangement uses TRBV2 and TRBJ2-2; 8 bases match TRBD2. Germline lookup yields CDR1 SNHLY and CDR2 FYNNEI. CDR3 length equals 14 residues. CDR3 residues: CVSVGLAGTGELFF. The DNA for the CDR3 is TGTGTCTCCGTGGGGCTAGCGGGCACCGGGGAGCTGTTTTTT.

CDR3 nucleotide sequence: TGTGCCACCCGGGCCAGGAACACTGAAGCTTTCTTT. Its protein is CATRARNTEAFF. The rearrangement uses TRBV15 and TRBJ1-1; D is uncertain. The CDR3 extends over 12 amino acids. The germline V gene encodes CDR1 LNHNV and CDR2 YYDKDF (reference sequence). The germline V and J ends were trimmed by 8 bases and 1 base, with 8 bases remaining between them.

The chain recombines TRBV6-9 with TRBJ1-1; D unclear. V gave up 6 bases and J gave up 2 bases, with 10 bases separating them. The CDR3 extends over 13 amino acids. CDR1 and CDR2 from the germline V gene are MNHGY and SVAAGI. CDR3 protein: CASSLTLNTEAFF. CDR3 nucleotides: TGTGCCAGCAGCCTAACTCTTAACACTGAAGCTTTCTTT.

This sequence joins TRBV7-2 and TRBJ1-2, with 7 bases aligning to TRBD1. The CDR3 runs to 15 residues. Trimming at V came to 1 base and at J to 0 bases, leaving 2 bases not matched to a gene. The V gene's germline CDR1 is SGHTA and CDR2 FQGNSA. The chain's CDR3 is CASSLDRGANYGYTF. The CDR3 DNA reads TGTGCCAGCAGCTTAGACAGGGGTGCTAACTATGGCTACACCTTC.

The chain carries TRBV7-4 and TRBJ1-5, with D uncertain. The CDR3 has 14 residues. Trimming took off 5 bases at V and 5 bases at J, with 13 bases between the two ends. CDR1 is SGHVT and CDR2 is SQSDAQ in the germline V gene. In DNA form, the CDR3 reads TGTGCCAGCAGCAAGGGCACGGGCTATCAGCCCCAGCATTTT. It encodes CASSKGTGYQPQHF.

The V call is TRBV5-1, the J call TRBJ1-1, with a weak D call TRBD1 (5 bases). Germline V gene data show CDR1 as SGHRS and CDR2 as YFSETQ. Trimming shortened V by 7 bases and J by 5 bases, and 9 bases separated the two germline ends. The CDR3 loop spans 11 amino acids. The CDR3 DNA sequence: TGCGCCAGCTCAAGGGGTACTGAAGCTTTCTTT. Amino acid sequence: CASSRGTEAFF. Full variable domain (rest looked up from reference TRBV5-1 and TRBJ1-1): KAGVTQTPRYLIKTRGQQVTLSCSPISGHRSVSWYQQTPGQGLQFLFEYFSETQRNKGNFPGRFSGRQFSNSRSEMNVSTLELGDSALYLCASSRGTEAFFGQGTRLTVV.

In its sample, this clone was seen a few times. This CDR3 is CASSLLAGYNEQFF. CDR3 DNA: TGTGCCAGCAGCTTATTAGCGGGGTACAATGAGCAGTTCTTC. The J gene is TRBJ2-1, the V gene TRBV7-3; 8 bases fit TRBD2. The germline V gene has CDR1 SGHTA and CDR2 FQGTGA. The CDR3 contains 14 residues. Germline trimming cut 2 bases from V and 4 bases from J; bases unmatched to any gene: 1.

The chain uses TRBV11-2 and TRBJ2-3; 9 nucleotides line up with TRBD2. Trimming removed 7 bases from V and 14 bases from J; junction bases left unmatched: 10. Germline V lookup: CDR1 SGHAT, CDR2 FQNNGV. The CDR3 loop spans 12 amino acids. The CDR3 loop is CASIRAGGPVYF. The CDR3 DNA is TGTGCCAGCATCCGGGCGGGGGGGCCGGTGTATTTT.

The rearrangement uses TRBV25-1 and TRBJ2-1; D gene ambiguous. CDR3 length equals 13 residues. Germline V gene data show CDR1 as MGHDK and CDR2 as SYGVNS. V gave up 3 bases and J gave up 9 bases, with 12 bases separating them. The CDR3 nucleotides are TGTGCCAGCAGTGATTACCTACACGCTGAGCAGTTCTTC. Its protein product is CASSDYLHAEQFF.

The chain couples TRBV12-5 to TRBJ2-5; 8 nucleotides align to TRBD2. The CDR3 loop spans 15 amino acids. Trimming cost V 3 bases and J 5 bases; bases outside gene matches: 8. CDR1 and CDR2 (germline): LGHNT, FRNRAP. The CDR3 loop reads CASGFSGGGSETQYF. CDR3 sequence (DNA): TGTGCTAGTGGTTTCTCAGGCGGGGGGTCGGAGACCCAGTACTTC.

The CDR3: CASSPGTSEAFF. CDR3 sequence (DNA): TGTGCCAGCTCACCAGGGACGAGTGAAGCTTTCTTT. V is TRBV18 and J is TRBJ1-1; possibly TRBD1 for D (5 bases). This CDR3 region has 12 residues. V was trimmed by 2 bases and J by 7 bases, leaving 8 bases between them. The germline CDR1 and CDR2 sequences are KGHSH and LQKENI.

This sequence joins TRBV30 and TRBJ1-2; D is uncertain. Germline V gives CDR1 GTSNPN, CDR2 SVGIG (reference sequence). The CDR3 loop spans 11 amino acids. Trimming pared 3 bases from V and 5 bases from J, leaving 7 bases between. DNA for the CDR3: TGTGCCTGGAGCACGAGATATGGCTACACCTTC. Translating gives CAWSTRYGYTF.

The genes are TRBV5-4 and TRBJ2-1; D perhaps matches TRBD2 (6 bases). Germline-derived CDR1 and CDR2 are SGHNT and YYREEE (reference sequence). This CDR3 spans 13 amino acids. V lost 4 bases to trimming and J lost 4 bases, with 9 bases between them. The CDR3 DNA sequence: TGTGCCAGCAGCGACGGGACTTACAATGAGCAGTTCTTC. Translated, it gives CASSDGTYNEQFF.

The genes are TRBV5-1 and TRBJ1-1; D is perhaps TRBD1 (6 bases). CDR3 size: 16 residues. The V end was cut by 3 bases, the J end by 2 bases, with 17 bases between. Germline values: CDR1 SGHRS, CDR2 YFSETQ. The CDR3 region is CASSSRIGGRNTEAFF. The CDR3 nucleotides read TGCGCCAGCAGCTCCCGGATCGGGGGGCGTAACACTGAAGCTTTCTTT. Drawing the rest from reference TRBV5-1 and TRBJ1-1, the complete variable domain is KAGVTQTPRYLIKTRGQQVTLSCSPISGHRSVSWYQQTPGQGLQFLFEYFSETQRNKGNFPGRFSGRQFSNSRSEMNVSTLELGDSALYLCASSSRIGGRNTEAFFGQGTRLTVV.

This clone was counted a single time. The V gene is TRBV9, the J gene TRBJ2-2, with TRBD1 identical over 7 bases. Germline loops: CDR1 SGDLS, CDR2 YYNGEE. This CDR3 region has 16 residues. J was trimmed by 2 bases and V by 1 base; bases with no gene match: 5. The CDR3 DNA is TGTGCCAGCAGCGTAAGGACAGGAGGAAACACCGGGGAGCTGTTTTTT. As protein: CASSVRTGGNTGELFF.

As DNA, the CDR3 is TGTGCCAGCAGCCGCGAGACCGGTGGGCAGTTCTTC. Encoded protein: CASSRETGGQFF. The chain combines TRBV7-2 with TRBJ2-1, with no clear D. V was clipped by 5 bases and J by 12 bases, with 14 bases between them. Looked up from germline, CDR1 is SGHTA and CDR2 is FQGNSA. The CDR3 has 12 residues.

This clone was observed a few times. J is TRBJ1-3 and V is TRBV5-6, with TRBD1 matching 8 bases. Germline V gene data show CDR1 as SGHDT and CDR2 as YYEEEE. The V and J ends lost 2 bases and 3 bases, in that order; junction bases with no gene match: 1. The CDR3 totals 14 residues. The CDR3 DNA follows: TGTGCCAGCAGCTTAACAGGGGGTGGAAACACCATATATTTT. As protein: CASSLTGGGNTIYF.

The J gene is TRBJ2-5, the V gene TRBV27; TRBD2 matches 9 bases. Germline V CDR1 and CDR2: MNHEY, SMNVEV (reference sequence). CDR3 length equals 15 residues. With 3 bases clipped from V and 2 bases from J, the junction kept 4 bases outside the gene matches. CDR3 sequence: CASSFLAGSQETQYF. For the CDR3, the DNA is TGTGCCAGCAGTTTCCTAGCGGGGAGTCAAGAGACCCAGTACTTC.

V and J are TRBV5-4 and TRBJ1-1, with D tentatively TRBD1 (6 bases). This CDR3 has 14 amino acids. Germline V gives CDR1 SGHNT, CDR2 YYREEE (reference sequence). V was shortened by 0 bases and J by 4 bases, with 10 bases between the two germline ends. This chain's CDR3 is CASSLVQGSTEAFF. The CDR3 DNA reads TGTGCCAGCAGCTTGGTCCAGGGGTCCACTGAAGCTTTCTTT. Full variable domain (missing parts from reference TRBV5-4 and TRBJ1-1): ETGVTQSPTHLIKTRGQQVTLRCSSQSGHNTVSWYQQALGQGPQFIFQYYREEENGRGNFPPRFSGLQFPNYSSELNVNALELDDSALYLCASSLVQGSTEAFFGQGTRLTVV.

The genes are TRBV27 and TRBJ1-1; TRBD1 might be the D (5 bases). This CDR3 has 15 residues. The V and J ends lost 3 bases and 7 bases respectively, with 18 bases between them. From germline, CDR1 is MNHEY and CDR2 SMNVEV (reference sequence). The CDR3 spells CASSFSSGPKGEAFF. The DNA of the CDR3 is TGTGCCAGCAGTTTTTCGTCGGGACCGAAGGGTGAAGCTTTCTTT.

The CDR3 DNA follows: TGTGCCAGCTCACCGTATGGACAGGGTATCTACGAGCAGTACTTC. It encodes CASSPYGQGIYEQYF. The rearrangement joins TRBV18 to TRBJ2-7; TRBD1 agrees at 8 bases. The germline gives CDR1 KGHSH, CDR2 LQKENI. Unmatched junction bases numbered 7, after V lost 3 bases and J lost 3 bases. The CDR3 has 15 amino acids.

The J gene is TRBJ2-5, the V gene TRBV5-1; TRBD1 matches at 8 bases. Germline loops: CDR1 SGHRS, CDR2 YFSETQ. V trimming: 4 bases; J trimming: 4 bases; junction bases outside the gene matches: 9. The length of the CDR3 is 15 residues. The CDR3 sequence: CASSLRQGHRETQYF. The CDR3 DNA reads as TGCGCCAGCAGCCTACGACAGGGGCATCGAGAGACCCAGTACTTC.

CDR3 DNA sequence: TGTGCCAGCAGCTTAAGCAGGAATCAGCCCCAGCATTTT. Translating gives CASSLSRNQPQHF. The chain is built from TRBV7-3 and TRBJ1-5; D not certain. The CDR3 sequence is 13 residues long. Trimming pared 1 base from V and 4 bases from J, leaving 5 bases between. The V gene's germline CDR1 is SGHTA and CDR2 FQGTGA.